The source of this T cell receptor (beta chain) is a study of cytomegalovirus exposure and HLA in healthy donors. Study-level background: A subsequent analysis stated that the 100 to 150 validation repertoires were run on the same platform as the roughly 710 first-cohort repertoires.

Germline V gene lookup returns CDR1 MGHRA and CDR2 YSYEKL. With 3 bases clipped from V and 4 bases from J, the junction kept 7 bases outside the gene matches. This CDR3 spans 15 amino acids. The protocol was immunoSEQ multiplex PCR, while the TCRdb copy is restricted to in-frame clones and leaves out a portion. In the table there are 55,000 to 75,000 clones, more than 85% of which are singletons. Overall study findings and caveats: It was found in a later analysis that first-cohort TCR clusters tended to co-occur in the roughly 120 validation repertoires. The study flagged roughly 150 TCR beta chains as cytomegalovirus-associated.

Remarks on this clone: What it binds is unknown.

Sequencing was carried out using PBMCs. The J gene is TRBJ2-7, the V gene TRBV4-1; 9 bases map to TRBD1. The sequence was collected from a man between 18 and 29 years old in good health and CMV-seropositive. Here the CDR3 DNA reads TGCGCCAGCAGCCAGACCGGGACAGGGAAATACGAGCAGTACTTC. It translates to CASSQTGTGKYEQYF.